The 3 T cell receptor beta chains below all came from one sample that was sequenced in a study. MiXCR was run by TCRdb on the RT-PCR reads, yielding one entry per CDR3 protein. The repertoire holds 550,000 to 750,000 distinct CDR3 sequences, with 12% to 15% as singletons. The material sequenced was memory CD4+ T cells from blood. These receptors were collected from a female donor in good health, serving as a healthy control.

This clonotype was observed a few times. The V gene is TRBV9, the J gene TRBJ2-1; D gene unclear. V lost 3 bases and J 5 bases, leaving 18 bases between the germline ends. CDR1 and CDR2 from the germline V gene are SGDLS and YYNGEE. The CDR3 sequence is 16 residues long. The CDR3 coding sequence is TGTGCCAGCAGCGAAAGATACGGAGTCGGAGACAATGAGCAGTTCTTC. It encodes CASSERYGVGDNEQFF.

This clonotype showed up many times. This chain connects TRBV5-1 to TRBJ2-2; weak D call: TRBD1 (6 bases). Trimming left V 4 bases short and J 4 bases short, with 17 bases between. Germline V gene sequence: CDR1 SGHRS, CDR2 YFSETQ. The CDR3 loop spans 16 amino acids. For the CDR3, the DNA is TGCGCCAGCAGCACAATGCTGGGGGCGGCCACCGGGGAGCTGTTTTTT. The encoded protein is CASSTMLGAATGELFF.

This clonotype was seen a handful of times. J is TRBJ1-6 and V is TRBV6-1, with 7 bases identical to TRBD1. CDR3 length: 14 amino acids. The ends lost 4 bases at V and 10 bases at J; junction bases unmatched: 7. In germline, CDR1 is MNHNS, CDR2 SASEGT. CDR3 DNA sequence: TGTGCCAGCAGTGGACAGGGCAAAGGCTCACCCCTCCACTTT. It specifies CASSGQGKGSPLHF.